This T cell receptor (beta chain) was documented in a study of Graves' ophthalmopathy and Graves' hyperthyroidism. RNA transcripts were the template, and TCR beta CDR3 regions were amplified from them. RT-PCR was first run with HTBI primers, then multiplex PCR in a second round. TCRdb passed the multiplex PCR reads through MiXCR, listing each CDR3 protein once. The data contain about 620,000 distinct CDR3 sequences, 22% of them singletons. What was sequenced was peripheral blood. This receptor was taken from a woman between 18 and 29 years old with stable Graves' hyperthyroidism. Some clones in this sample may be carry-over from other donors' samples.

The CDR3, as DNA: TGTGCCAGCAGTCCTCAACAGCAGAACACTGAAGCTTTCTTT. Its translation is CASSPQQQNTEAFF. This chain uses TRBV28 with TRBJ1-1; D ambiguous. Germline V gives CDR1 MDHEN, CDR2 SYDVKM. The CDR3 covers 14 residues. V dropped 5 bases and J dropped 1 base, with 11 bases sitting between them.